This TCR beta chain was profiled in a study of control samples from healthy donors and cancer patients. The table came from immunoSEQ multiplex PCR; TCRdb's copy has only in-frame clones and leaves some out. This sample has 75,000 to 90,000 clones; about 84% occur once, and the top ten carry 2.1%. The V gene's germline CDR1 is SGHVS and CDR2 FQNEAQ. The CDR3 runs to 14 residues. Losses at the gene ends were 3 bases for V and 3 bases for J; bases not matched to a gene: 3. Sequencing input: blood. The clonotype originates from a woman in her thirties or forties in good health. The chain combines TRBV7-8 with TRBJ1-1; 8 positions agree with TRBD1. CDR3 in DNA: TGTGCCAGCAGCTTGGACAGGGCCGACACTGAAGCTTTCTTT. Translated, it gives CASSLDRADTEAFF.